The clone carrying this TCR beta chain was found many times. Its antigen is not known. Around 450 ng RNA was reverse transcribed with alpha and beta constant-region primers. Each of the alpha and beta chains got its own library through chain-specific third strand synthesis with indices. MiXCR, run by TCRdb on the 5' RACE reads, gives a single entry per CDR3 protein. The sample has approximately 13,000 distinct CDR3 sequences; about 5.1% are singletons. Whole blood was used without fractionation, so all unsorted peripheral T cells were included. As controls, about ten uninfected healthy donors gave samples, and a handful of gave two samples approximately 14 weeks apart. The source of the sample is a study of HIV-infected patients and healthy controls. Whole-study findings and limits: Slight age and sex differences between study cohorts did not explain the diversity differences. HIV-infected patients shared fewer CDR3 sequences between individuals than healthy controls.

This TCR derives from an adult in good health. The material sequenced was blood.

For the CDR3, the DNA is TGTGCCAGCAGCTTAGCGGCGGTCTCTGGAAACACCATATATTTT. Its protein product is CASSLAAVSGNTIYF. The chain has TRBV11-2 and TRBJ1-3; D is uncertain. The germline V gene has CDR1 SGHAT and CDR2 FQNNGV. The CDR3 totals 15 residues. Between the trimmed V and J ends, which lost 1 base and 0 bases, there was a span of 7 bases.